This TCR beta chain was sequenced for a study of T cells after yellow fever vaccination. Study results and limitations: At under 97% for CD4 and 70% to 90% for CD8, most primary-vaccination clones showed up again after the booster.

About this clonotype: Antigen specificity is unknown.

Template switching by 5'RACE produced TCR cDNA, adding a universal primer site and UMIs. MiXCR, applied by TCRdb to the 5' RACE reads, yields one record per CDR3 protein. Counted here are a few hundred thousand distinct CDR3 sequences, around 6.8% occurring once; the ten biggest clones make up roughly a sixth. The CDR3 is 16 residues long. V trimming: 6 bases; J trimming: 6 bases; junction bases outside the gene matches: 12. The germline V gene has CDR1 MDHEN and CDR2 SYDVKM. This TCR came from a young man who received the YFV17D yellow fever vaccine. The source was PBMCs, collected around 45 days after the first yellow fever vaccination. This chain links TRBV28 with TRBJ2-3, with 10 bases fitting TRBD1. The CDR3 coding sequence is TGTGCCAGCAGCCGCCCGGGACAGGGGAATGGGGATACGCAGTATTTT. This gives the protein CASSRPGQGNGDTQYF.